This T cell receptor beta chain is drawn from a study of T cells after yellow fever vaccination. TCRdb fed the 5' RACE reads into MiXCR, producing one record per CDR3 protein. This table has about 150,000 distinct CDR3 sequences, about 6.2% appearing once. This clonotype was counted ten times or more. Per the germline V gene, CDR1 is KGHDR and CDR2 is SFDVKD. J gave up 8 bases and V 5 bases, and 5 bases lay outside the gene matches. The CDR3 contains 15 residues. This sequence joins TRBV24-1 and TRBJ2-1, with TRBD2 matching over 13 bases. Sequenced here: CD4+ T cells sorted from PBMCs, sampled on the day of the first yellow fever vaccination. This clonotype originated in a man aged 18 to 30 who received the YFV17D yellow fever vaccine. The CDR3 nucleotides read TGTGCCACCAGTGGGCGGACTAGCGGGGGTTATGAGCAGTTCTTC. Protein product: CATSGRTSGGYEQFF.